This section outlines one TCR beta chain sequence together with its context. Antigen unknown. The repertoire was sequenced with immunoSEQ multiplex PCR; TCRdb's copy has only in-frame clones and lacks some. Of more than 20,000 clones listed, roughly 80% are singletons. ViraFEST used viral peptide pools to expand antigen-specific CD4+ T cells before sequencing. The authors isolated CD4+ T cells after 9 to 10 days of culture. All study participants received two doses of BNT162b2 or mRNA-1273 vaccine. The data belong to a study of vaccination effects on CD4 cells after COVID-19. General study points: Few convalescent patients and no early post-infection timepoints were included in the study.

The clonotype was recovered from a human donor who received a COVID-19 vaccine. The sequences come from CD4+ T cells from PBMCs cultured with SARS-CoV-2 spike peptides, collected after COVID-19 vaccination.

The CDR3 coding sequence is TGTGCCAGCAGCAAGGACAGGGGGTATGGCTACACCTTC. This sequence encodes CASSKDRGYGYTF. J is TRBJ1-2 and V is TRBV27; 10 nucleotides agree with TRBD1. V dropped 6 bases and J dropped 5; count of bases not matched to a gene: 3. Germline V CDR1 and CDR2: MNHEY, SMNVEV (reference sequence). The CDR3 covers 13 residues.